The TCR beta chain described here comes from a study of T cell responses to AZD1222 COVID-19 vaccine. Per germline, CDR1 SGHDN and CDR2 FVKESK. Trimming shortened V by 2 bases and J by 6 bases, and 18 bases separated the two germline ends. This CDR3 comprises 16 residues. Sequencing used immunoSEQ multiplex PCR; TCRdb keeps in-frame clones, though not all of them. The sample shows 140,000 to 150,000 clones, approximately 89% of them seen only once. This clonotype was obtained from an adult who received the AZD1222 COVID-19 vaccine. The input for sequencing was peripheral blood, taken 28 days after the second AZD1222 dose. The V gene is TRBV14, the J gene TRBJ2-3; unclear D gene. CDR3 sequence reads: CASSQTTQNWADTQYF. The DNA of the CDR3 is TGTGCCAGCAGCCAAACGACGCAGAATTGGGCGGATACGCAGTATTTT.